The 18 T cell receptor beta chains below were found in one sample sequenced in a study of post-analysis software for immune sequencing data. Study results and limitations: Five or six TRBV segments, including TRBV5-6, TRBV5-1 and TRBV20-1, were more frequent in patients than controls.

The TCR beta cDNA libraries carried unique molecular identifiers. TCRdb used MiXCR to reprocess the PCR reads, holding one entry per CDR3 protein. Here the sample spans 700,000 to 900,000 distinct CDR3 sequences, under 60% being singletons. Their recognized antigens are unknown. What was sequenced was blood. All receptors come from a girl aged 10-17 years with multiple sclerosis.

This chain uses TRBV7-2 with TRBJ2-5; D unresolved. Per germline, CDR1 SGHTA and CDR2 FQGNSA. The CDR3 loop spans 14 amino acids. The V end was cut by 1 base, the J end by 2 bases, with 8 bases between. CDR3 in DNA: TGTGCCAGCAGCTTAGGGGCATTTCAAGAGACCCAGTACTTC. This sequence encodes CASSLGAFQETQYF.

This clonotype was seen more than once but under ten times. The chain carries TRBV27 and TRBJ1-1, with D perhaps matching TRBD1 (5 bases). Trimming stripped 7 bases from V and 4 bases from J, with 16 bases between. This CDR3 region has 14 residues. Germline values: CDR1 MNHEY, CDR2 SMNVEV (reference sequence). CDR3 DNA: TGTGCCAGCACCGACTGGGGGTTGGGCACTGAAGCTTTCTTT. Its translation: CASTDWGLGTEAFF.

This clonotype was counted only a few times. The rearrangement uses TRBV12-3 or TRBV12-4 and TRBJ2-7; TRBD2 agrees at 16 bases. The CDR3 is 16 residues long. The ends lost 2 bases at V and 6 bases at J; junction bases unmatched: 4. Here the CDR3 DNA reads TGTGCCAGCAGTTTACTGGGACTAGCGGGAGGGCCCGAGCAGTACTTC. Residues: CASSLLGLAGGPEQYF.

The chain couples TRBV29-1 to TRBJ2-5, with D unclear. The end of the DNA is better explained by TRBJ2-1, so the J call may be wrong. Per germline, CDR1 SQVTM and CDR2 ANQGSEA. The CDR3 extends over 13 amino acids. The CDR3 sequence: CSVMFLNQETQFF. The CDR3 nucleotides read TGCAGCGTTATGTTCCTAAACCAAGAGACCCAGTTCTTC.

The CDR3 here is CASSQDVSRDEQFF. In nucleotides, the CDR3 is TGCGCCAGCAGCCAAGATGTCTCCAGGGATGAGCAGTTCTTC. V and J are TRBV4-3 and TRBJ2-1, with D possibly being TRBD1 (5 bases). The V end lost 0 bases, the J end lost 8 bases, and 11 bases lay between the germline ends. Germline CDR1 LGHNA, CDR2 YSLEER. This CDR3 has 14 amino acids.

This clonotype was counted between two and nine times. V usage is TRBV24-1 and J usage is TRBJ1-2; D gene ambiguous. The germline V and J ends were trimmed by 2 bases and 4 bases, with 13 bases remaining between them. In germline, CDR1 is KGHDR, CDR2 SFDVKD. The CDR3 spans 15 residues. CDR3 loop: CATSDSGGSSYGYTF. CDR3 in DNA: TGTGCCACCAGTGATTCGGGAGGCAGCTCCTATGGCTACACCTTC.

The chain is built from TRBV5-1 and TRBJ2-7; TRBD1 matches 9 bases. The trim removed 5 bases at V and 1 base at J, leaving 7 bases unmatched. Germline CDR1 reads SGHRS; CDR2 reads YFSETQ. The CDR3 sequence is 15 residues long. CDR3 sequence: CASSNPGQGSYEQYF. The CDR3 nucleotides read TGCGCCAGCAGTAACCCGGGACAGGGTTCCTACGAGCAGTACTTC.

This chain links TRBV5-6 with TRBJ1-4; D is ambiguous. In germline, CDR1 is SGHDT, CDR2 YYEEEE. The length of the CDR3 is 13 residues. The V end lost 0 bases, the J end lost 9 bases, and 9 bases lay between the germline ends. CDR3 coding DNA: TGTGCCAGCAGCTTGGCGGCGGAGAAAAAACTGTTTTTT. It codes for CASSLAAEKKLFF.

The genes are TRBV20-1 and TRBJ2-5; D assignment may be TRBD1 or TRBD2 (6 bases each). V lost 5 bases and J lost 1, with 14 bases in between. From germline, CDR1 is DFQATT and CDR2 SNEGSKA (reference sequence). This CDR3 region has 14 residues. CDR3 in DNA: TGCAGTGCTGAGGGGGGCGACACCCAAGAGACCCAGTACTTC. This gives the protein CSAEGGDTQETQYF.

This sequence joins TRBV4-3 and TRBJ1-3; D call uncertain. The germline gives CDR1 LGHNA, CDR2 YSLEER. The V gene lost 4 bases and the J gene lost 0 bases, with 19 bases spanning the gap. The CDR3 sequence is 18 residues long. The CDR3 nucleotides read TGCGCCAGCAGCCCGATGGACTCCTCCTCGAGCTCTGGAAACACCATATATTTT. Encoded protein: CASSPMDSSSSSGNTIYF.

This clonotype was seen a few times. The gene calls are TRBV7-6 and TRBJ2-5, with D tentatively TRBD1 or TRBD2 (7 bases each). The better agreement between TRBJ2-7 and the DNA end casts doubt on the J call. This CDR3 is built from 17 residues. The germline V gene has CDR1 SGHVS and CDR2 FNYEAQ. CDR3 protein: CASSLGRQGGPTYEQYF. The CDR3 nucleotides read TGTGCCAGCAGCTTAGGCCGACAGGGAGGGCCGACCTACGAGCAGTACTTC.

The V call is TRBV12-3 or TRBV12-4, the J call TRBJ1-2, with a tentative D call TRBD1 (6 bases). Deletions cut 2 bases from V and 3 bases from J, with 10 bases between. The length of the CDR3 is 14 residues. The DNA for the CDR3 is TGTGCCAGCAGTTTACGGGGGGCTTACTATGGCTACACCTTC. Amino acids: CASSLRGAYYGYTF.

For this clonotype: At one end, the junction sequence differs from germline, possibly due to a read error. The rearrangement joins TRBV4-3 to TRBJ2-1; weak D call: TRBD2 (6 bases). The germline V gene encodes CDR1 LGHNA and CDR2 YSLEER. The CDR3 covers 15 residues. The CDR3 sequence: CASSPGVAEYNVQFF. CDR3 coding DNA: TGCGCCAGCAGCCCCGGGGTAGCGGAATACAATGTGCAGTTCTTC.

The chain carries TRBV7-2 and TRBJ2-1, with 8 bases fitting TRBD1. The trim removed 5 bases at V and 5 bases at J, leaving 5 bases unmatched. The CDR3 extends over 14 amino acids. Germline CDR1 is SGHTA and CDR2 is FQGNSA. In DNA form, the CDR3 reads TGTGCCAGCAGCCGACAGGGGTTCGACAATGAGCAGTTCTTC. This translates into CASSRQGFDNEQFF. Full variable domain (missing parts from reference TRBV7-2 and TRBJ2-1): GAGVSQSPSNKVTEKGKDVELRCDPISGHTALYWYRQSLGQGLEFLIYFQGNSAPDKSGLPSDRFSAERTGGSVSTLTIQRTQQEDSAVYLCASSRQGFDNEQFFGPGTRLTVL.

CDR3 in amino acids: CASRRTSGRNHNEQFF. For the CDR3, the DNA is TGTGCCAGCAGGAGGACTAGCGGGAGGAACCACAATGAGCAGTTCTTC. The V and J genes are TRBV6-1 and TRBJ2-1, with 14 bases identical to TRBD2. Unmatched junction bases numbered 6, after V lost 6 bases and J lost 5 bases. CDR1 is MNHNS and CDR2 is SASEGT in the germline V gene. The CDR3 is made up of 16 amino acids.

The chain links TRBV7-2 to TRBJ2-4; D possibly corresponds to TRBD2 (5 bases). V was cut by 6 bases and J by 0 bases, with 12 bases left in between. Germline V gene sequence: CDR1 SGHTA, CDR2 FQGNSA. The length of the CDR3 is 15 residues. CDR3 sequence: CASSLDWVAKNIQYF. In DNA form, the CDR3 reads TGTGCCAGCAGTTTGGACTGGGTAGCCAAAAACATTCAGTACTTC.

The V and J genes are TRBV29-1 and TRBJ2-7, with 7 bases identical to TRBD2. Unmatched junction bases numbered 9, after V lost 7 bases and J lost 3 bases. CDR3 length: 13 amino acids. CDR1 and CDR2 (germline): SQVTM, ANQGSEA. This CDR3 reads CSAWGGSDYEQYF. The DNA of the CDR3 is TGCAGCGCCTGGGGCGGGAGCGACTACGAGCAGTACTTC.

The chain uses TRBV4-2 and TRBJ2-6, with D unclear. The V gene lost 0 bases and the J gene lost 1 base, with 10 bases spanning the gap. This CDR3 contains 17 residues. Germline-derived CDR1 and CDR2 are LGHNA and YNFKEQ. The CDR3 DNA reads as TGTGCCAGCAGCCAAGAGGGGAAAGGTTCTGGGGCCAACGTCCTGACTTTC. It translates to CASSQEGKGSGANVLTF.